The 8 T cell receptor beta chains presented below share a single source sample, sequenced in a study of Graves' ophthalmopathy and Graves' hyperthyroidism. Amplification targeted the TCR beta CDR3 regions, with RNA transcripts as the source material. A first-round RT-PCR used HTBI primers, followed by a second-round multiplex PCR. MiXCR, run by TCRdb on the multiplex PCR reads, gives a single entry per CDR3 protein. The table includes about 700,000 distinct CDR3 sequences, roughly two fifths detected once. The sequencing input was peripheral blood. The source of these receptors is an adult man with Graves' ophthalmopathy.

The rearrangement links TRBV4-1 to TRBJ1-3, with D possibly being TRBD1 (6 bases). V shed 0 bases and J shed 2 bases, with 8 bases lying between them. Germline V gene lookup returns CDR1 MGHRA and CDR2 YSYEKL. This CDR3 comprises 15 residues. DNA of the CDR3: TGCGCCAGCAGCCAAGAGCCAGGGGCTGGAAACACCATATATTTT. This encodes CASSQEPGAGNTIYF.

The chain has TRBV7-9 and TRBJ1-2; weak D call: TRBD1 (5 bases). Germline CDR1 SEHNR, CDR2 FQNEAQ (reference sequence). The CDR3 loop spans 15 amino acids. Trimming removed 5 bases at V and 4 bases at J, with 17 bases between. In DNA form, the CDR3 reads TGTGCCAGCAGCCAAGGAAGGGGTGGGAGCTATGGCTACACCTTC. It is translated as CASSQGRGGSYGYTF.

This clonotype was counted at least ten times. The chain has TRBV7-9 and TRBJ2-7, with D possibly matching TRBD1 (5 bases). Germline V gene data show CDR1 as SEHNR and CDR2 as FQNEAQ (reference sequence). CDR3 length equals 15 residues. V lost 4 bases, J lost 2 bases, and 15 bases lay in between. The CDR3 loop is CASSSTGRRTYEQYF. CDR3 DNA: TGTGCCAGCAGCTCCACAGGCCGGCGAACCTACGAGCAGTACTTC.

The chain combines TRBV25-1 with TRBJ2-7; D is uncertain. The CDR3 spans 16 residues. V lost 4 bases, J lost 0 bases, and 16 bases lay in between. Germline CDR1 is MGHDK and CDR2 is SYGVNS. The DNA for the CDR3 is TGTGCCAGCAGTGTTTCAAGCGACCTCCTCTCCTACGAGCAGTACTTC. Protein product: CASSVSSDLLSYEQYF.

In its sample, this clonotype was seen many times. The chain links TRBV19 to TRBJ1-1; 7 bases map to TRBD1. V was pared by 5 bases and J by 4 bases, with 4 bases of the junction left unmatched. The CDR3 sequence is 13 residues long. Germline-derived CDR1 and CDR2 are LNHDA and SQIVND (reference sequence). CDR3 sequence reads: CASSPTGITEAFF. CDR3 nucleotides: TGTGCCAGTAGTCCGACAGGGATCACTGAAGCTTTCTTT.

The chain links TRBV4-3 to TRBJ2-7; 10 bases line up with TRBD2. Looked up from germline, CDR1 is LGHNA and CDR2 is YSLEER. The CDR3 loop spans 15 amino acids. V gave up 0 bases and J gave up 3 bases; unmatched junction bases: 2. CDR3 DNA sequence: TGCGCCAGCAGCCAAGATAAGCGGGGGGGCTACGAGCAGTACTTC. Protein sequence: CASSQDKRGGYEQYF.

The CDR3, as DNA: TGTGCCAGCACCTCACAGAGACTAGCAGTTGAGCAGTTCTTC. This translates into CASTSQRLAVEQFF. The chain combines TRBV11-2 with TRBJ2-1; 7 bases are shared with TRBD2. The trim removed 7 bases at V and 9 bases at J, leaving 12 bases unmatched. Germline V gene lookup returns CDR1 SGHAT and CDR2 FQNNGV. The CDR3 runs to 14 residues.

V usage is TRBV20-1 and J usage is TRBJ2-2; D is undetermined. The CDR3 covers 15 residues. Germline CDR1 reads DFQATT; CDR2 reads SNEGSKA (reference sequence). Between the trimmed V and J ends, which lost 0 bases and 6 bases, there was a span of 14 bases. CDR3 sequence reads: CSARDPSRSPGELFF. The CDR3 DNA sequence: TGCAGTGCTAGAGATCCCTCGCGGAGCCCCGGGGAGCTGTTTTTT.